This TCR beta chain was recorded in a study of T-cell memory formation after mild COVID-19. V lost 5 bases and J lost 0, with 11 bases in between. The V gene's germline CDR1 is SGHVS and CDR2 FQNEAQ. There are 14 residues in the CDR3. The sample holds many counts of this clonotype. One entry per CDR3 protein results from TCRdb running MiXCR on the 5' RACE reads. This table has 140,000 to 150,000 distinct CDR3 sequences, roughly a quarter appearing once. What was sequenced was PBMCs or a T cell subset sorted from them (not recorded which). The genes are TRBV7-8 and TRBJ2-7, with D tentatively TRBD1 (6 bases). The receptor was isolated from an adult woman who had mild COVID-19 (a few samples of this study predate the infection). Cell type and time point are not known. The CDR3 is CASSPRQASYEQYF. The CDR3 coding sequence is TGTGCCAGCAGCCCACGACAGGCCTCCTACGAGCAGTACTTC.